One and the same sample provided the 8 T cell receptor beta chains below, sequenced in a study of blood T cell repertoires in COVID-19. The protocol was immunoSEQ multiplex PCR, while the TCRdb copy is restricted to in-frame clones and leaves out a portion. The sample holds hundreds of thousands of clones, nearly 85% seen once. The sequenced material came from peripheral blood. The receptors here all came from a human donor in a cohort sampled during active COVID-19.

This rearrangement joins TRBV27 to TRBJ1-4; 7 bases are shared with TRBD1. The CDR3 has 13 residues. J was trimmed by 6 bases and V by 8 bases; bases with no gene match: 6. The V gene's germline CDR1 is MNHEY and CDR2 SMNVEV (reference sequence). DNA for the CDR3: TGTGCCAGCCGCCGCCAGGGGGATGAAAAACTGTTTTTT. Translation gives CASRRQGDEKLFF.

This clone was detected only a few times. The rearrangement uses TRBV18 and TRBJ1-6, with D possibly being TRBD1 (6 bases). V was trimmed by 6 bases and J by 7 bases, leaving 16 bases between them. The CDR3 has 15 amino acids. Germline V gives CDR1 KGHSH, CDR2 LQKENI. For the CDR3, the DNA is TGTGCCAGCTCGGGGGCTTTGAGCGAAAATTCACCCCTCCACTTT. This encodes CASSGALSENSPLHF. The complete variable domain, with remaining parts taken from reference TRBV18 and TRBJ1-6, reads NAGVMQNPRHLVRRRGQEARLRCSPMKGHSHVYWYRQLPEEGLKFMVYLQKENIIDESGMPKERFSAEFPKEGPSILRIQQVVRGDSAAYFCASSGALSENSPLHFGNGTRLTVT.

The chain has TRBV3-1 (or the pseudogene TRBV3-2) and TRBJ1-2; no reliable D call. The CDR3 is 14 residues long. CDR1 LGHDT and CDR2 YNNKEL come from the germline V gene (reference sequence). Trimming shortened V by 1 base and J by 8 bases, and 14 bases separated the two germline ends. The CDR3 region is CASSQAERRGGYTF. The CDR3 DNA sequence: TGTGCCAGCAGCCAAGCGGAAAGGAGAGGGGGCTACACCTTC.

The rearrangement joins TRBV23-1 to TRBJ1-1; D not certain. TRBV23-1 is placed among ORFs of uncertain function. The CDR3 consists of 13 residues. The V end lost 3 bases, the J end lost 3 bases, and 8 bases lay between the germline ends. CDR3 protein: CASSHHIDTEAFF. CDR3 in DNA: TGCGCCAGCAGTCACCACATCGACACTGAAGCTTTCTTT.

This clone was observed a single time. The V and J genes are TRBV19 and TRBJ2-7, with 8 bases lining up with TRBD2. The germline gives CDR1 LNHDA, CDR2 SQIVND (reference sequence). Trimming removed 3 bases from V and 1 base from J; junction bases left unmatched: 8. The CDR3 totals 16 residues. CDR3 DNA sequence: TGTGCCAGTAGTATTGTGACCGGGACTAGATCCTACGAGCAGTACTTC. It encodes CASSIVTGTRSYEQYF.

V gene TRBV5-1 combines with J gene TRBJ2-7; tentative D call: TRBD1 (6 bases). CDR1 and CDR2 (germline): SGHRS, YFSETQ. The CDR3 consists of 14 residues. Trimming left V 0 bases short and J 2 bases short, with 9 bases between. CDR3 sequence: CASSLEQGAYEQYF. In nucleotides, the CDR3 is TGCGCCAGCAGCTTGGAACAGGGCGCCTACGAGCAGTACTTC.

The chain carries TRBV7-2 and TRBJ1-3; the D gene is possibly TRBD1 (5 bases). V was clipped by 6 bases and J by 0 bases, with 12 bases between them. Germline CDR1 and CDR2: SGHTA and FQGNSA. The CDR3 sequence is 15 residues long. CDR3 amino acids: CASSATGDSGNTIYF. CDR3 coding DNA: TGTGCCAGCAGTGCCACAGGTGACTCTGGAAACACCATATATTTT.

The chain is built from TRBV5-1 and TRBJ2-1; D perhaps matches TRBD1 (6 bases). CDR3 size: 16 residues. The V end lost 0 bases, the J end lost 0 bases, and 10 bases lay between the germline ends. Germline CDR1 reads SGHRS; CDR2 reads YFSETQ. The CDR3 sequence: CASSLGGTFSYNEQFF. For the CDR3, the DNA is TGCGCCAGCAGCTTGGGGGGGACATTCTCCTACAATGAGCAGTTCTTC. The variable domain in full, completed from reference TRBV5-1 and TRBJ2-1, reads KAGVTQTPRYLIKTRGQQVTLSCSPISGHRSVSWYQQTPGQGLQFLFEYFSETQRNKGNFPGRFSGRQFSNSRSEMNVSTLELGDSALYLCASSLGGTFSYNEQFFGPGTRLTVL.